This T cell receptor beta chain originates from a study of cytomegalovirus exposure and HLA in healthy donors. Study findings and constraints: Sequence variants that were highly shared formed a cluster that was likely a sequencing artifact. A list of 150 or so TCR beta chains associated with cytomegalovirus was given.

PCR amplification relied on 60 Vbeta primers (plus 13 Jbeta primers). Data came from immunoSEQ multiplex PCR; TCRdb stores just in-frame clones and leaves some out. The sample lists around 77,000 clones; around three quarters were seen once. The germline V gene has CDR1 SSHAT and CDR2 FNYEAQ (reference sequence). The CDR3 is made up of 14 amino acids. Comments on this clone: Its matching antigen is unknown. One junction end disagrees with the germline gene, perhaps due to a read error.

The chain links TRBV7-7 to TRBJ2-7; 10 bases map to TRBD1. The sequencing sample was made of PBMCs. The TCR originated in a middle-aged man in good health and CMV-seronegative. The DNA of the CDR3 is TGTGCTAGCAGCTTGGGACAGGGGAACTACGAGCAGTACTTC. Translating it yields CASSLGQGNYEQYF.